This TCR beta chain appears in the sequencing data of a study of PD-L1 blockade in urothelial cancer. TCRdb keeps only in-frame clones here, not all; method: immunoSEQ multiplex PCR. The repertoire holds tens of thousands of clones, with 75% to 95% as singletons. From germline, CDR1 is SGHAT and CDR2 FQNNGV. The CDR3 extends over 15 amino acids. The germline V and J ends were trimmed by 5 bases and 2 bases, with 16 bases remaining between them. Time point noted: peripheral blood 6 weeks after treatment start. Patients' cancers were locally advanced or metastatic urothelial carcinomas. The chain recombines TRBV11-2 with TRBJ2-7, with D tentatively TRBD2 (6 bases). The input for sequencing was PBMCs, taken around atezolizumab (anti-PD-L1) treatment. The TCR originated in a man aged 65-85 years with urothelial cancer. The CDR3 bases are TGTGCCAGCAGCCCCGAGGGGAGGTTCACCTACGAGCAGTACTTC. It specifies CASSPEGRFTYEQYF.